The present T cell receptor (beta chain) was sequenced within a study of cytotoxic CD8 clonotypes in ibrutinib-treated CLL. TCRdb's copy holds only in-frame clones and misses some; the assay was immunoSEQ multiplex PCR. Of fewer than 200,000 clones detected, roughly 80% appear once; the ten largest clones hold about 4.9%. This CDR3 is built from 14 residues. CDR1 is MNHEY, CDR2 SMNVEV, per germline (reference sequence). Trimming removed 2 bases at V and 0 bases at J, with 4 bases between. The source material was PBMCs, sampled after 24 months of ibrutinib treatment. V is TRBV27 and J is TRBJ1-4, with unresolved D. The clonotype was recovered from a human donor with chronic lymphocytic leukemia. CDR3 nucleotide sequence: TGTGCCAGCAGTTTAGTTGCAACTAATGAAAAACTGTTTTTT. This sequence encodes CASSLVATNEKLFF. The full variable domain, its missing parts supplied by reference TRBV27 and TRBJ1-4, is EAQVTQNPRYLITVTGKKLTVTCSQNMNHEYMSWYRQDPGLGLRQIYYSMNVEVTDKGDVPEGYKVSRKEKRNFPLILESPSPNQTSLYFCASSLVATNEKLFFGSGTQLSVL.